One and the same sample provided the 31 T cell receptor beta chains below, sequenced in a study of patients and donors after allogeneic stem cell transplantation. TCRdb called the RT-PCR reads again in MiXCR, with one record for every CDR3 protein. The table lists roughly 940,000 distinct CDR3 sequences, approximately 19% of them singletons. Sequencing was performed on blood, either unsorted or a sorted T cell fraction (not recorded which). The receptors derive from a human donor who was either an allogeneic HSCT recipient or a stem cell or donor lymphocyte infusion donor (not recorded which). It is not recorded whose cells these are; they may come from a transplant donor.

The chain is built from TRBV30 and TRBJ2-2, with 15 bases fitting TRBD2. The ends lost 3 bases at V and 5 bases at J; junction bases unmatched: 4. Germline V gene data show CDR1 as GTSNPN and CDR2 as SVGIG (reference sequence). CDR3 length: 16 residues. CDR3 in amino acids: CAWSGLAGGRTGELFF. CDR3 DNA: TGTGCCTGGAGCGGACTAGCGGGAGGGCGGACCGGGGAGCTGTTTTTT.

In DNA, the CDR3 is TGTGCCACCAGCAGAGCGGGGACTTATTATGGCTACACCTTC. It specifies CATSRAGTYYGYTF. The V and J genes are TRBV15 and TRBJ1-2, with D tentatively TRBD1 (5 bases). The V end lost 1 base, the J end lost 5 bases, and 11 bases lay between the germline ends. CDR1 LNHNV and CDR2 YYDKDF come from the germline V gene (reference sequence). CDR3 length: 14 amino acids. Based on the CDR3 plus reference TRBV15 and TRBJ1-2, the full variable domain is DAMVIQNPRYQVTQFGKPVTLSCSQTLNHNVMYWYQQKSSQAPKLLFHYYDKDFNNEADTPDNFQSRRPNTSFCFLDIRSPGLGDTAMYLCATSRAGTYYGYTFGSGTRLTVV.

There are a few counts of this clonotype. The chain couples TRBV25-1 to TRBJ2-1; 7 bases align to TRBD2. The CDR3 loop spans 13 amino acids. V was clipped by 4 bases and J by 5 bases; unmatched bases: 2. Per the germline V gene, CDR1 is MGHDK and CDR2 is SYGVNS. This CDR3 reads CASSGTSDNEQFF. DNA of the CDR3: TGTGCCAGCAGTGGGACTAGTGACAATGAGCAGTTCTTC.

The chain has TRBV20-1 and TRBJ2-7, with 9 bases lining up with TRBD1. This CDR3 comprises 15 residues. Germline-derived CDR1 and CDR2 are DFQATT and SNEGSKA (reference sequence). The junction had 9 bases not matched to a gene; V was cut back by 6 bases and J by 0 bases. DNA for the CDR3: TGCAGTGCCAGAAGACAGGGGGAGAGCTCCTACGAGCAGTACTTC. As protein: CSARRQGESSYEQYF.

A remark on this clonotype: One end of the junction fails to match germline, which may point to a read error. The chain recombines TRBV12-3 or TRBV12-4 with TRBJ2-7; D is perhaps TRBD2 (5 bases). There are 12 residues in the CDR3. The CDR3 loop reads CDSSRRGYEQYF. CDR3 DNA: TGTGACAGCAGCCGACGGGGCTACGAGCAGTACTTC.

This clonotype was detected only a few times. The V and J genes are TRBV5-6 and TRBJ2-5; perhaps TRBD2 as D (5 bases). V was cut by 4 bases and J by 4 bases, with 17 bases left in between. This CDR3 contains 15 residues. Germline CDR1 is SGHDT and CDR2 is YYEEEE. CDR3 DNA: TGTGCCAGCAGCCCCCAAGGAGGATGGATAGAGACCCAGTACTTC. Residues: CASSPQGGWIETQYF.

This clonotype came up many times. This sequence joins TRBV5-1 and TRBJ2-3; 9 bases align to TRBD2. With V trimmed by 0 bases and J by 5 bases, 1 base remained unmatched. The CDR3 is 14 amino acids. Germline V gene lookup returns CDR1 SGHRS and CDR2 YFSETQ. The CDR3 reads CASSLGLAVDTQYF. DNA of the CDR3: TGCGCCAGCAGCTTGGGACTAGCGGTAGATACGCAGTATTTT.

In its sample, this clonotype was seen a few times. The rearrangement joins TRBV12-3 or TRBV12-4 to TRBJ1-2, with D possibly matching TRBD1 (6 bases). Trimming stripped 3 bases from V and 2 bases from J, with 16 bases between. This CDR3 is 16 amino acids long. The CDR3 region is CASSFAADRTNYGYTF. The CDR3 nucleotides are TGTGCCAGCAGTTTTGCCGCTGACAGGACAAACTATGGCTACACCTTC.

CDR3 amino acids: CASSPAGSGEQYF. In nucleotides, the CDR3 is TGTGCCAGCAGCCCAGCGGGATCGGGCGAGCAGTACTTC. The rearrangement uses TRBV9 and TRBJ2-7; TRBD2 aligns across 7 bases. CDR3 length equals 13 residues. Looked up from germline, CDR1 is SGDLS and CDR2 is YYNGEE. V was clipped by 4 bases and J by 6 bases; unmatched bases: 7.

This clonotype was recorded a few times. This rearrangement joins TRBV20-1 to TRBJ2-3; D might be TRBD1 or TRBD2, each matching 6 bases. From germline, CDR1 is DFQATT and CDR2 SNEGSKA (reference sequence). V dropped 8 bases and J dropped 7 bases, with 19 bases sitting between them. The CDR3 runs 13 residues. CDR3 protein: CSPRGGTRHTQYF. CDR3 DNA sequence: TGCAGTCCCAGAGGCGGGACACGTCATACGCAGTATTTT.

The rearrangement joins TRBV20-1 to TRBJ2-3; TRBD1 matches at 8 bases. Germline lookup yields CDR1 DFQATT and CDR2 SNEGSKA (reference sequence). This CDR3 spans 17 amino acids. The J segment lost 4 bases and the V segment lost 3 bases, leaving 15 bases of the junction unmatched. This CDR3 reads CSASPFDRGRRADTQYF. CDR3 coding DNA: TGCAGTGCTAGTCCCTTTGACAGGGGCCGGAGAGCAGATACGCAGTATTTT.

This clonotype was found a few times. The CDR3 here is CASSLGGRDHEQYF. CDR3 nucleotides: TGTGCCAGCAGCTTAGGGGGACGGGACCACGAGCAGTACTTC. The chain is built from TRBV7-9 and TRBJ2-7; D is possibly TRBD1 or TRBD2 (5 bases each). The germline V gene encodes CDR1 SEHNR and CDR2 FQNEAQ (reference sequence). CDR3 length: 14 amino acids. V shed 1 base and J shed 5 bases, with 12 bases lying between them.

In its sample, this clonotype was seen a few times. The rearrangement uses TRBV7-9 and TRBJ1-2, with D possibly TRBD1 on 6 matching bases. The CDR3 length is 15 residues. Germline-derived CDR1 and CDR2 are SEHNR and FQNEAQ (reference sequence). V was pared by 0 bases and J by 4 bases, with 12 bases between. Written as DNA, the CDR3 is TGTGCCAGCAGCTTAGCGGCAGGGGTGGCCTATGGCTACACCTTC. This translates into CASSLAAGVAYGYTF.

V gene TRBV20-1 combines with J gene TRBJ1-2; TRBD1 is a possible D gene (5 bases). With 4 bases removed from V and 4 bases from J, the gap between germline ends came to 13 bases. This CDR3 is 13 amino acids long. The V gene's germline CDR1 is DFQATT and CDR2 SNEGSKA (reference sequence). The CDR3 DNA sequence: TGCAGTGCTACTTACCGGGACGCCTATGGCTACACCTTC. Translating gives CSATYRDAYGYTF.

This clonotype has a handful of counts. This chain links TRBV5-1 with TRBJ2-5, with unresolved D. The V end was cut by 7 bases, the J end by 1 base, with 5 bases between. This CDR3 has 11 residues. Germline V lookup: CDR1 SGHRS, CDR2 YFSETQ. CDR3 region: CASGSQETQYF. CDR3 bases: TGCGCCAGCGGGTCCCAAGAGACCCAGTACTTC.

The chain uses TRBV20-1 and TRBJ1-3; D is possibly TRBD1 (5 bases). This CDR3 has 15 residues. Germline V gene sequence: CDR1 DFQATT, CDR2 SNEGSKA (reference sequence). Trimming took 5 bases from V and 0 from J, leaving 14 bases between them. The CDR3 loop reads CSADGGGFSGNTIYF. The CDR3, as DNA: TGCAGTGCTGATGGGGGAGGGTTCTCTGGAAACACCATATATTTT.

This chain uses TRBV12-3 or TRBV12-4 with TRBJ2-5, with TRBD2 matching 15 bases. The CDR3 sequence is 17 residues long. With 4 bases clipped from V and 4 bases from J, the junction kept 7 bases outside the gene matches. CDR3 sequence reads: CASSSGLAGGGRETQYF. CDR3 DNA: TGTGCCAGCAGTTCGGGACTAGCGGGGGGTGGCAGAGAGACCCAGTACTTC.

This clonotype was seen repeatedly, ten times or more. CDR3 loop: CASSRDRTDTQYF. The CDR3, as DNA: TGCGCCAGCAGCCGGGACCGAACAGATACGCAGTATTTT. The chain joins TRBV5-1 to TRBJ2-3; tentatively, D is TRBD1 or TRBD2 (5 bases each). The ends were cut back, 4 bases at V and 3 bases at J, with 9 bases in the middle. The CDR3 sequence is 13 residues long. The germline V gene has CDR1 SGHRS and CDR2 YFSETQ.

The CDR3 DNA is TGTGCCAGCAGTGGGGGACAGGGTGTCGAAAAACTGTTTTTT. It translates to CASSGGQGVEKLFF. The chain combines TRBV25-1 with TRBJ1-4, with TRBD1 identical over 9 bases. Looked up from germline, CDR1 is MGHDK and CDR2 is SYGVNS. V dropped 4 bases and J dropped 8; count of bases not matched to a gene: 5. CDR3 length: 14 residues.

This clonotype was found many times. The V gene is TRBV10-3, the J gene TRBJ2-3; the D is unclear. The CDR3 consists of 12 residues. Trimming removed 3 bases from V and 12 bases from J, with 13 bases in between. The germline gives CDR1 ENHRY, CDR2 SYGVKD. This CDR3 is CAISDGSSLQYF. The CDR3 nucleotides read TGTGCCATCAGTGATGGTAGCTCCCTTCAGTATTTT.

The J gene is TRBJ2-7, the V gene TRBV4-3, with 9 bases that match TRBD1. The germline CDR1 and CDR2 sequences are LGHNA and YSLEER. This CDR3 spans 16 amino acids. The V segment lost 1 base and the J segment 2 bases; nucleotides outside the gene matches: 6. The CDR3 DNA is TGCGCCAGCAGCCAAGGTGTCGACAGGGGGACCTACGAGCAGTACTTC. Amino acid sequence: CASSQGVDRGTYEQYF.

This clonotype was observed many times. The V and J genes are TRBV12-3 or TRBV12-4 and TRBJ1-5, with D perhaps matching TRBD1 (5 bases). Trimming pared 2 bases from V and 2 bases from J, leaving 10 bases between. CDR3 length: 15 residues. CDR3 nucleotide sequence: TGTGCCAGCAGTTTACGGGGGACCGGCAATCAGCCCCAGCATTTT. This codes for CASSLRGTGNQPQHF.

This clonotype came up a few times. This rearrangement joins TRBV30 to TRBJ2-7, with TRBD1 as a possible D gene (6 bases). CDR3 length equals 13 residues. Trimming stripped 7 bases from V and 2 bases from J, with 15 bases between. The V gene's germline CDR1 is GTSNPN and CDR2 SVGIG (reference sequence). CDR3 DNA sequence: TGTGCCTCCACCGGGGCAGGGGCCTACGAGCAGTACTTC. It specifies CASTGAGAYEQYF.

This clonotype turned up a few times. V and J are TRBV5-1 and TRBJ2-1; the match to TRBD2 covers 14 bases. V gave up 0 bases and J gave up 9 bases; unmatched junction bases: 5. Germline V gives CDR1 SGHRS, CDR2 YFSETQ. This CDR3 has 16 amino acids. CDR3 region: CASSLGLAGGSSEQFF. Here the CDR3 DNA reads TGCGCCAGCAGCTTGGGACTAGCGGGAGGGTCGTCTGAGCAGTTCTTC.

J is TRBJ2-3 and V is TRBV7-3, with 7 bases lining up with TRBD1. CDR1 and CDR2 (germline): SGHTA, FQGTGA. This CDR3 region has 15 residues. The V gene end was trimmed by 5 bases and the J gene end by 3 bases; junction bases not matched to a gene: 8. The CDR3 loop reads CASSAPGQRTDTQYF. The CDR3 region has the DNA TGTGCCAGCAGCGCGCCGGGACAGAGGACAGATACGCAGTATTTT.

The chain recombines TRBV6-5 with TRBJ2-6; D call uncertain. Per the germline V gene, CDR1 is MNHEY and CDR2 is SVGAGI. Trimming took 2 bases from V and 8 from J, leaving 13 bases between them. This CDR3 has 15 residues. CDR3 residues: CASSYESPATNVLTF. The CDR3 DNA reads TGTGCCAGCAGTTACGAGTCTCCGGCAACCAACGTCCTGACTTTC.

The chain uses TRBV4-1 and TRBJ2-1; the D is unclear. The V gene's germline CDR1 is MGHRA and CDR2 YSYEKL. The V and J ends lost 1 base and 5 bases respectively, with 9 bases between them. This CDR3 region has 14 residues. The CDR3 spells CASSQVWIDNEQFF. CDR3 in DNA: TGCGCCAGCAGCCAAGTCTGGATCGACAATGAGCAGTTCTTC.

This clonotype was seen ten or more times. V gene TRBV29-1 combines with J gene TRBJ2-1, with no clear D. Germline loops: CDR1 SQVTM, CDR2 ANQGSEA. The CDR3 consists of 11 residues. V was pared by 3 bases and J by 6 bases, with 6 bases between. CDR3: CSVERSNEQFF. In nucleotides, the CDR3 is TGCAGCGTTGAGCGTAGCAATGAGCAGTTCTTC.

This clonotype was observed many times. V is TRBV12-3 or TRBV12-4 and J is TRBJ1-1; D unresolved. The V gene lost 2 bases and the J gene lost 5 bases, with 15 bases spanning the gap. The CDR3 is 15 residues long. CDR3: CASSLSRGVRTEAFF. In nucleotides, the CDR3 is TGTGCCAGCAGTTTATCCCGCGGGGTTCGAACTGAAGCTTTCTTT.

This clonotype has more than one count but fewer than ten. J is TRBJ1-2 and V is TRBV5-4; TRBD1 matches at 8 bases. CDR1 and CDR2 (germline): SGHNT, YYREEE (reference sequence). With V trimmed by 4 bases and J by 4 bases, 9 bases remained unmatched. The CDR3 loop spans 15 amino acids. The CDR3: CASSTDRVRTYGYTF. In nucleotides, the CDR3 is TGTGCCAGCAGCACGGACAGGGTGAGGACCTATGGCTACACCTTC.

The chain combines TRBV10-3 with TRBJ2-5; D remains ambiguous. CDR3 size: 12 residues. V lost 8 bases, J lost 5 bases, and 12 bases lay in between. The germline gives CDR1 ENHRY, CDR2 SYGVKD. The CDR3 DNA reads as TGTGCCATCGGGTCCCCCACGGAGACCCAGTACTTC. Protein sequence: CAIGSPTETQYF.